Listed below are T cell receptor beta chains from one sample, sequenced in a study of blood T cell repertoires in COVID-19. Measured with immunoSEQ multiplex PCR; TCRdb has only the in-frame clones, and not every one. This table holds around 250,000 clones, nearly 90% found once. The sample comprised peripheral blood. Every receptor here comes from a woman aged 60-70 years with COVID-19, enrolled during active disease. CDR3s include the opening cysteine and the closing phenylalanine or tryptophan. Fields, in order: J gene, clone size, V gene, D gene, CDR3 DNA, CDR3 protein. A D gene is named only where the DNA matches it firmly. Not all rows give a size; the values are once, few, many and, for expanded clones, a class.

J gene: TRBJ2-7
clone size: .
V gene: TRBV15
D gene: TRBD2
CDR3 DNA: TGTGCCACCAGCAGAGCCTCCCTAGCGGGGACATTCTACGAGCAGTACTTC
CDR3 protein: CATSRASLAGTFYEQYF

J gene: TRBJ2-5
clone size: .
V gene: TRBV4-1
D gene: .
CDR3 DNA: TGCGCCAGCAGCCAAGGCCGGGGGGCCGTAGAGACCCAGTACTTC
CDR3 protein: CASSQGRGAVETQYF

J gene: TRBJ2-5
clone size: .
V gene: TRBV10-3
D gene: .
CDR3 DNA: TGTGCCATCAGTGAGTCTGGGACTGAAGAGACCCAGTACTTC
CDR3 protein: CAISESGTEETQYF

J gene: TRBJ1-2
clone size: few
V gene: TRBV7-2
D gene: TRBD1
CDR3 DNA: TGTGCCAGCAGCTTCGGGACAGTCAGGGCAGGCTACACCTTC
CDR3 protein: CASSFGTVRAGYTF

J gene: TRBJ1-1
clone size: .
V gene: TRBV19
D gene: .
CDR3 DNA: TGTGCCAGTAGATATTCCTCGAACACTGAAGCTTTCTTT
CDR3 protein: CASRYSSNTEAFF

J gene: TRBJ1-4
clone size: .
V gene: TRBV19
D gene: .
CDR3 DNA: TGTGCCAGTAGTAGTAAACGGTCGTCTAATGAAAAACTGTTTTTT
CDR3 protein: CASSSKRSSNEKLFF

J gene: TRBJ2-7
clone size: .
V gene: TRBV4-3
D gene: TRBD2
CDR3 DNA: TGCGCCAGCAGCCTTGCGACTAGCGGGGTCAGAGCCTACGAGCAGTACTTC
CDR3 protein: CASSLATSGVRAYEQYF

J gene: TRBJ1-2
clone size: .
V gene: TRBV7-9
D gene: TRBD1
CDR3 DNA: TGTGCCAGCAGCTTAGCCGGACAGGGGGAGGATGGCTACACCTTC
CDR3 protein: CASSLAGQGEDGYTF

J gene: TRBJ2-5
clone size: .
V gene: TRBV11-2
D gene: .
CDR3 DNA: TGTGCCAGCAGCTCGCGGACAGCCCAAGAGACCCAGTACTTC
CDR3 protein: CASSSRTAQETQYF

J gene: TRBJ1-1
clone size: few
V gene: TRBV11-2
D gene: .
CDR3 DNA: TGTGCCAGCAGCGCAACAGGGTTCACTGAAGCTTTCTTT
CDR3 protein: CASSATGFTEAFF

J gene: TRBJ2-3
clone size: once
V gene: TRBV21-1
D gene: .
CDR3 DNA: TGTGCCAGCAGCAAAGCTTGGGCTAGCGGGGGGTACACAGATACGCAGTATTTT
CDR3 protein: CASSKAWASGGYTDTQYF

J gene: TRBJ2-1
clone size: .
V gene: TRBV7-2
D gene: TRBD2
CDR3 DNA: TGTGCCAGCAGCTTGGCGGGGGGCATGTCCTACAATGAGCAGTTCTTC
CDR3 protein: CASSLAGGMSYNEQFF

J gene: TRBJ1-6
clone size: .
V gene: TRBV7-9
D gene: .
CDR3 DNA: TGTGCCAGCAGCTTACTAGACTCACCCCTCCACTTT
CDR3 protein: CASSLLDSPLHF

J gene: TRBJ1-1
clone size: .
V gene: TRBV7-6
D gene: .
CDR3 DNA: TGTGCCAGCAGCTTATTCAATAGGCGGGGTCTGGGCACTGAAGCTTTCTTT
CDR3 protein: CASSLFNRRGLGTEAFF

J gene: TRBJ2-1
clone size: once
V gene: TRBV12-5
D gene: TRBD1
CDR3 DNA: TGTGCTAGTGGTTTGGTGAACCCTTGGGGGACAGGCCTCGGGGATGAGCAGTTCTTC
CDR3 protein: CASGLVNPWGTGLGDEQFF

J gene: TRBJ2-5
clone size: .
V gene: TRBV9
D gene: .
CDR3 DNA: TGTGCCAGCAGCGTAGATGCAGGGGAATGGGAGACCCAGTACTTC
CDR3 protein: CASSVDAGEWETQYF

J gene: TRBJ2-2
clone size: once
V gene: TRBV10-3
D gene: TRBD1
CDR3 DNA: TGTGCCATCAGGAGTCCGGGACAGGGGAACACCGGGGAGCTGTTTTTT
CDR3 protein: CAIRSPGQGNTGELFF

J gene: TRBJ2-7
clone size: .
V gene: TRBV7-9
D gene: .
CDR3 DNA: TGTGCCAGCAGTCGCGAGAATTACGAGCAGTACTTC
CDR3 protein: CASSRENYEQYF

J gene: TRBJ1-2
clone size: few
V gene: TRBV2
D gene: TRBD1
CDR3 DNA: TGTGCCAGCAGTGATCGCAGGGGGCTTGGCTACACCTTC
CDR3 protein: CASSDRRGLGYTF

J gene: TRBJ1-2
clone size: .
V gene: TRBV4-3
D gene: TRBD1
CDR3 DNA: TGCGCCAGCAGCCAAGGGGTCGGACAGGGGTATGGCTACACCTTC
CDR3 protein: CASSQGVGQGYGYTF

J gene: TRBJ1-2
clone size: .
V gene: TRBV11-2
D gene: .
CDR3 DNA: TGTGCCAGCAGCTCCAACCGGGACTTCTATGGCTACACCTTC
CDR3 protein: CASSSNRDFYGYTF

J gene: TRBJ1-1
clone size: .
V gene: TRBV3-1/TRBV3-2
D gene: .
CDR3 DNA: TGTGCCAGCAGCCATAGAAGAACTGAAGCTTTCTTT
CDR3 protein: CASSHRRTEAFF

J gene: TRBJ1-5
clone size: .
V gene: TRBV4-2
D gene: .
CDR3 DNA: TGTGCCAGCAGCCAAGAGGCAGGTGATCAGCCCCAGCATTTT
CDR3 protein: CASSQEAGDQPQHF

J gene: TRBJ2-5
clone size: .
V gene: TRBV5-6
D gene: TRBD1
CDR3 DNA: TGTGCCAGCAGCTTGTTGGGACAGGGGGTGGCCCAGTACTTC
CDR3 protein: CASSLLGQGVAQYF

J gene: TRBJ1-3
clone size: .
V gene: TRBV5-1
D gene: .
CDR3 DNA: TGCGCCAGCAGCTTGTACCTCGTAGACTCTGGAAACACCATATATTTT
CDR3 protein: CASSLYLVDSGNTIYF

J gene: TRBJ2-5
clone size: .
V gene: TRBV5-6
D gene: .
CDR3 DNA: TGTGCCAGCAGCGTATACTCGGGGGTCTATCAAGAGACCCAGTACTTC
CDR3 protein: CASSVYSGVYQETQYF

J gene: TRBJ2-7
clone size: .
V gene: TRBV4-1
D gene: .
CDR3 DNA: TGCGCCAGCAGCCTCGTTACAGGGAACTACGAGCAGTACTTC
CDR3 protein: CASSLVTGNYEQYF

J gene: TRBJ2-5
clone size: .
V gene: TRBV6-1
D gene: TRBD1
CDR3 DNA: TGTGCCAGCAGCGAAGATGGGGGACAGGGTCTAGAGACCCAGTACTTC
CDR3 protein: CASSEDGGQGLETQYF

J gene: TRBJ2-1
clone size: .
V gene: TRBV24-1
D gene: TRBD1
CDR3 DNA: TGTGCCACCAGTGAAGCCGGGACAGGGGGCTCGAATGAGCAGTTCTTC
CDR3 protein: CATSEAGTGGSNEQFF

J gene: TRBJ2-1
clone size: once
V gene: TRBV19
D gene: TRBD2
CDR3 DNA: TGTGCCAGTAGTACGGGACTAGCGGGGGTCAATGAGCAGTTCTTC
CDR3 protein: CASSTGLAGVNEQFF

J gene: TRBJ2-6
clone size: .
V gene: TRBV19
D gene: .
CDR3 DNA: TGTGCCAGTAGTATATTAAAGGGGGTGAAAGAAAAAGCTGGGGCCAACGTCCTGACTTTC
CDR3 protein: CASSILKGVKEKAGANVLTF

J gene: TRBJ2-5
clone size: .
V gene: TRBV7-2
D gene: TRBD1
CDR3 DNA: TGTGCCAGCAGCTTAGGCGGGACAGGGGAGACCCAGTACTTC
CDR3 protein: CASSLGGTGETQYF

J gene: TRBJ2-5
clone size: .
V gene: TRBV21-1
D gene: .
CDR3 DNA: TGTGCCAGCAGCAAAGTGGGCAGCCGGGAGACCCAGTACTTC
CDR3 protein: CASSKVGSRETQYF

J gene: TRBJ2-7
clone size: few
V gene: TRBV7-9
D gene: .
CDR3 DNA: TGTGCCAGCAGCTTAGATGGACACTTCTACGAGCAGTACTTC
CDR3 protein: CASSLDGHFYEQYF

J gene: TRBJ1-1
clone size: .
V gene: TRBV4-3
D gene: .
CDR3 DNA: TGCGCCAGCAGCCCCCCGGGGTTCGAGGAAGCTTTCTTT
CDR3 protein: CASSPPGFEEAFF

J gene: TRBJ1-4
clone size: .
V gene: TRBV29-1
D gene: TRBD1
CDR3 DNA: TGCAGCGCCTCACAGGGGAATGAAAAACTGTTTTTT
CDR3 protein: CSASQGNEKLFF

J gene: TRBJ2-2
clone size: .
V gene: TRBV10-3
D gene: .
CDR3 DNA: TGTGCCATCAGTGAGTTTTCAAACAGGGCCACCGGGGAGCTGTTTTTT
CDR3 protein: CAISEFSNRATGELFF

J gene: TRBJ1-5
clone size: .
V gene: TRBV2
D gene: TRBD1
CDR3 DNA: TGTGCCAGCAACCCCCAGGGGGCCGATCAGCCCCAGCATTTT
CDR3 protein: CASNPQGADQPQHF

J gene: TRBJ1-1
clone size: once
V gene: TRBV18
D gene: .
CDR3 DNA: TGTGCCAGCTCACGCGGGGATGCCACTGAAGCTTTCTTT
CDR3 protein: CASSRGDATEAFF

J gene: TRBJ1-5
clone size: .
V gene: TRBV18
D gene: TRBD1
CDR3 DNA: TGTGCCAGCTCACCCACCACCGGGACAGGGCCCAATCAGCCCCAGCATTTT
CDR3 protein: CASSPTTGTGPNQPQHF

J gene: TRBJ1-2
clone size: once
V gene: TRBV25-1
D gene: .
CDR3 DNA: TGTGCCAGCAGTGGACAGCTCTATGGCTACACCTTC
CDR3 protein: CASSGQLYGYTF

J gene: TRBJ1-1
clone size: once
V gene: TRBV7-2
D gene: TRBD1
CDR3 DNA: TGTGCCAGCAGCTCGCGGACAGGCGGTGAAGCTTTCTTT
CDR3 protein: CASSSRTGGEAFF

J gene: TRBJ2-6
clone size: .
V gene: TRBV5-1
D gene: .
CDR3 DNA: TGCGCCAGCAGGACTTTGGGTTATGGGGCCAACGTCCTGACTTTC
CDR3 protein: CASRTLGYGANVLTF

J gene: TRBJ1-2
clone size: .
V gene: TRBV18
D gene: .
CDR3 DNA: TGTGCCAGCTCACCAGGGACATCCCTTGCTGGCTACACCTTC
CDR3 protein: CASSPGTSLAGYTF

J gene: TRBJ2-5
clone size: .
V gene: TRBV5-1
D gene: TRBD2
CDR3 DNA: TGCGCCAGCAGCTTCCTAGCGGGGGGCCAAGAGACCCAGTACTTC
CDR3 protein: CASSFLAGGQETQYF

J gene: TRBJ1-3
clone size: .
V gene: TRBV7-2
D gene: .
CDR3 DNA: TGTGCCAGCAGCTTTGTAGGACAACTCTCTGGAAACACCATATATTTT
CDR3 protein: CASSFVGQLSGNTIYF